The clone carrying this TCR beta chain came up a few times. CDR1 and CDR2 (germline): SEHNR, FQNEAQ (reference sequence). V shed 7 bases and J shed 2 bases, with 11 bases lying between them. CDR3 length: 13 residues. The data are from a study of T cell changes during pregnancy in multiple sclerosis. Profiling relied on immunoSEQ multiplex PCR, and the TCRdb table lists in-frame clones only, not all of them. The table records tens of thousands of clones, roughly nine tenths of them present only once. The sequences come from peripheral blood, collected in the second trimester of pregnancy. The chain couples TRBV7-9 to TRBJ1-2, with a tentative D call TRBD1 (5 bases). The source is a female donor in good health, enrolled as a control in a pregnancy study. CDR3 DNA sequence: TGTGCCAGCACCCCGACAGCCAACTATGGCTACACCTTC. This codes for CASTPTANYGYTF.